The rows below give T cell receptor beta chains drawn from one sample of a study of cytomegalovirus exposure and HLA in healthy donors. Repertoires were generated with immunoSEQ multiplex PCR, while TCRdb's copy carries only in-frame clones and drops some. The table has some 150,000 clones, roughly 76% seen once. Sample: PBMCs. These receptors were collected from a woman aged 45-59 years in good health and CMV-seronegative. CDR3s include the opening cysteine and the closing phenylalanine or tryptophan. A D gene is named only where the DNA matches it firmly. Not every row has a clone size; where given, it reads once, few, many or a size class.

v_call	clone_size	j_call	d_call	cdr3_aa	cdr3_nt
TRBV6-1	.	TRBJ2-3	TRBD2	CASSEAYGLAGRKDTQYF	TGTGCCAGCAGTGAAGCATATGGACTAGCGGGGAGGAAAGATACGCAGTATTTT
TRBV9	.	TRBJ1-1	.	CASSSTMGSNTEAFF	TGTGCCAGCAGCTCGACGATGGGCAGCAACACTGAAGCTTTCTTT
TRBV27	few	TRBJ1-1	TRBD1	CASSLDPGGADTEAFF	TGTGCCAGCAGTTTAGATCCAGGGGGCGCAGACACTGAAGCTTTCTTT
TRBV19	.	TRBJ1-2	.	CASRGVSDYTF	TGTGCCAGTAGGGGCGTATCAGACTACACCTTC
TRBV5-4	.	TRBJ2-5	.	CASSLAVRGTQYF	TGTGCCAGCAGCTTGGCAGTGAGAGGGACCCAGTACTTC
TRBV11-2	.	TRBJ2-5	TRBD2	CASSLDQAGGRETQYF	TGTGCCAGCAGCTTAGATCAAGCGGGGGGCCGGGAGACCCAGTACTTC
TRBV7-9	.	TRBJ2-2	TRBD2	CATFTSENTGELFF	TGTGCCACCTTCACTAGCGAGAACACCGGGGAGCTGTTTTTT
TRBV10-3	.	TRBJ1-1	TRBD1	CAISETQGARTEAFF	TGTGCCATCAGTGAGACGCAGGGGGCGCGCACTGAAGCTTTCTTT
TRBV6-6	.	TRBJ2-7	.	CASSYLGVYEQYF	TGTGCCAGCAGTTACTTAGGGGTATACGAGCAGTACTTC
TRBV4-1	.	TRBJ1-1	.	CASSQAGIEAFF	TGCGCCAGCAGCCAAGCAGGGATTGAAGCTTTCTTT
TRBV28	.	TRBJ1-5	TRBD1	CASSSYQGTGQQPQHF	TGTGCCAGCAGTTCATATCAAGGGACAGGGCAACAGCCCCAGCATTTT
TRBV27	.	TRBJ1-1	TRBD1	CASSLTGRNTEAFF	TGTGCCAGCAGTTTGACAGGGAGGAACACTGAAGCTTTCTTT
TRBV6-5	.	TRBJ1-1	.	CASRGRDTEAFF	TGTGCCAGCAGAGGGAGGGACACTGAAGCTTTCTTT
TRBV4-3	.	TRBJ2-3	TRBD2	CASSQGVAGGPPDTQYF	TGCGCCAGCAGCCAAGGGGTGGCGGGGGGGCCACCAGATACGCAGTATTTT
TRBV18	few	TRBJ2-5	.	CASSRPWAGETQYF	TGTGCCAGCTCACGACCATGGGCCGGAGAGACCCAGTACTTC
TRBV5-5	.	TRBJ1-1	.	CASSLVGQKMNTEAFF	TGTGCCAGCAGCTTGGTTGGACAGAAAATGAACACTGAAGCTTTCTTT
TRBV28	.	TRBJ2-1	TRBD2	CASSSGLAAANEQFF	TGTGCCAGCAGCTCCGGACTAGCGGCCGCCAATGAGCAGTTCTTC
TRBV7-2	once	TRBJ1-4	.	CASSLGLTNEKLFF	TGTGCCAGCAGCTTAGGGCTGACTAATGAAAAACTGTTTTTT
TRBV4-2	.	TRBJ2-2	.	CASSQRLANTGELFF	TGTGCCAGCAGCCAGCGGCTCGCGAACACCGGGGAGCTGTTTTTT
TRBV29-1	once	TRBJ2-7	.	CSVSPAANEQYF	TGCAGCGTTAGTCCGGCGGCAAATGAGCAGTACTTC
TRBV7-2	.	TRBJ2-1	TRBD1	CASSLVGTGGYNEQFF	TGTGCCAGCAGCTTAGTGGGGACAGGGGGTTACAATGAGCAGTTCTTC
TRBV2	.	TRBJ1-5	TRBD1	CASTGGGQPQHF	TGTGCCAGCACAGGGGGCGGACAGCCCCAGCATTTT
TRBV5-6	.	TRBJ2-1	TRBD2	CASSRGGARLSYNEQFF	TGTGCCAGCAGCCGGGGGGGAGCACGGCTTTCCTACAATGAGCAGTTCTTC
TRBV18	.	TRBJ2-5	TRBD1	CASSPTGGVETQYF	TGTGCCAGCTCCCCGACAGGGGGCGTCGAGACCCAGTACTTC
TRBV10-3	.	TRBJ1-1	TRBD1	CAISESTGPEAFF	TGTGCCATCAGTGAGTCGACAGGGCCTGAAGCTTTCTTT
TRBV18	.	TRBJ1-2	.	CASSSMGHLTF	TGTGCCAGCTCGTCGATGGGGCATCTGACCTTC
TRBV10-3	.	TRBJ2-7	.	CAISDRRYEQYF	TGTGCCATCAGTGACAGGCGCTACGAGCAGTACTTC
TRBV7-2	.	TRBJ1-1	TRBD1	CASSLRTGGGNTEAFF	TGTGCCAGCAGCTTGCGGACAGGGGGCGGGAACACTGAAGCTTTCTTT
TRBV28	.	TRBJ2-5	.	CASSLTGKQETQYF	TGTGCCAGCAGTCTTACAGGGAAACAAGAGACCCAGTACTTC